This T cell receptor beta chain was sequenced during a study of PD-L1 blockade in urothelial cancer. Turning to the study itself: Starting in the mid-2010s, patients were given atezolizumab (1,200 mg intravenously every 3 weeks). Counts from blood samples showed a median of roughly 140,000 T cells. Analysis of the blood was performed 3 weeks (second dose) and 6 weeks after treatment start.

Time point defined: pretreatment peripheral blood. Into every PCR, synthetic TCR analog templates were spiked. TCRdb keeps only in-frame clones here, not all; method: immunoSEQ multiplex PCR. The profile covers 90,000 to 100,000 clones, with nearly 90% appearing a single time and approximately 1.5% taken by the ten largest. V lost 5 bases and J lost 6, with 9 bases in between. Germline CDR1 MNHEY, CDR2 SMNVEV (reference sequence). The CDR3 runs 12 residues. This sample comprised PBMCs, obtained around atezolizumab (anti-PD-L1) treatment. This chain links TRBV27 with TRBJ2-3; no definite D call. The receptor's source is a man aged 60 to 75 with urothelial cancer. CDR3 residues: CASSDLGDTQYF. CDR3 nucleotides: TGTGCCAGCAGTGACCTCGGGGATACGCAGTATTTT.